A few counts support the clone carrying this TCR beta chain. No antigen is known for it. These data belong to a study of Ad26.COV2.S vaccination and SARS-CoV-2 variants. CDR3 size: 13 residues. Germline loops: CDR1 MRHNA, CDR2 SNTAGT. V lost 3 bases, J lost 1 base, and 6 bases lay in between. Sample treatment: about 20 received Ad26.COV2.S at low or high dose, single or two shots; about 5 received placebo; per-sample allocation not given. Samples analyzed were those drawn on day 63 after the first vaccine or placebo injection. Study-wide findings and caveats: Similar non-spike TCR breadth was observed in recipients of vaccine and of placebo. Individuals receiving vaccine had higher spike-specific TCR breadth than placebo recipients did.

Sequencing was performed with immunoSEQ multiplex PCR; in TCRdb, only in-frame clones are kept and a portion is missing. Here the sample spans approximately 410,000 clones, roughly 90% being singletons. The gene calls are TRBV6-4 and TRBJ1-1; D is ambiguous. The material sequenced was peripheral blood, taken in a trial of Ad26.COV2.S vaccine versus placebo. This sequence was found in a person aged 18-65 years who received the Ad26.COV2.S COVID-19 vaccine or a placebo. CDR3 residues: CASSEARNTEAFF. The CDR3 coding sequence is TGTGCCAGCAGTGAGGCAAGGAACACTGAAGCTTTCTTT.